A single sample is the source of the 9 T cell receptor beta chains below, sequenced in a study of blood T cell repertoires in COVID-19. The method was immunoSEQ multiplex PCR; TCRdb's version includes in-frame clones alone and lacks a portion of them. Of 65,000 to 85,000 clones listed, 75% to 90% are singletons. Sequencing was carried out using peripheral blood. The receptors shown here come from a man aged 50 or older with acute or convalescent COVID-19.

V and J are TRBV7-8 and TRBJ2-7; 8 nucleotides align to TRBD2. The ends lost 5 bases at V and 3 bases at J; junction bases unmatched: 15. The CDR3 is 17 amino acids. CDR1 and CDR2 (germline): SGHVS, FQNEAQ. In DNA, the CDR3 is TGTGCCAGCAGCCGGGATAGAAGCGGGAGTGAAATCTACGAGCAGTACGTC. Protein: CASSRDRSGSEIYEQYV.

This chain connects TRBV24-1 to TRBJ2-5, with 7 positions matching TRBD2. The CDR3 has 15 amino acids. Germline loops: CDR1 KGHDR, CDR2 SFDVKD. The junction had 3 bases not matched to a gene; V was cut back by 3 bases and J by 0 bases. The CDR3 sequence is CATSDIRGDQETQYF. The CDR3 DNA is TGTGCCACCAGTGATATACGGGGGGACCAAGAGACCCAGTACTTC.

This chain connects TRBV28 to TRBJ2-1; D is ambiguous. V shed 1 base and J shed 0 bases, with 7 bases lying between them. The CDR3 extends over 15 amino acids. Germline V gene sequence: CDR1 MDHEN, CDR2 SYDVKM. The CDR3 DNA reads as TGTGCCAGCAGTTTATCCTTCGGCTCCTACAATGAGCAGTTCTTC. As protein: CASSLSFGSYNEQFF.

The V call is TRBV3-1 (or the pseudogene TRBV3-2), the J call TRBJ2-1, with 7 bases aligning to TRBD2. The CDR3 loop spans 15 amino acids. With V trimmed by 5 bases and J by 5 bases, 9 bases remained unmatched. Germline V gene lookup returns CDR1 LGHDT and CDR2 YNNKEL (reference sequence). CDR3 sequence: CASSAHGRTHNEQFF. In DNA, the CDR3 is TGTGCCAGCAGCGCCCACGGGAGGACTCACAATGAGCAGTTCTTC.

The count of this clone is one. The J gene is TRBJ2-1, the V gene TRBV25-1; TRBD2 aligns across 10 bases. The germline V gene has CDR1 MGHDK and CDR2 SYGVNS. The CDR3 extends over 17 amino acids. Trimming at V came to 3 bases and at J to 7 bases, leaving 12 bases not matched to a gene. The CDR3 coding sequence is TGTGCCAGCAGTGACCGGGCTAGCGGGAGCACTCATAATGAGCAGTTCTTC. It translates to CASSDRASGSTHNEQFF.

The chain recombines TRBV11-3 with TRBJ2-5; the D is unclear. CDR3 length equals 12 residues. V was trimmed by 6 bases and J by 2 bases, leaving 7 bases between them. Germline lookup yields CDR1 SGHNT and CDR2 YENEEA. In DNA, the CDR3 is TGTGCCAGCAGTAATAGACAAGAGACCCAGTACTTC. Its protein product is CASSNRQETQYF.

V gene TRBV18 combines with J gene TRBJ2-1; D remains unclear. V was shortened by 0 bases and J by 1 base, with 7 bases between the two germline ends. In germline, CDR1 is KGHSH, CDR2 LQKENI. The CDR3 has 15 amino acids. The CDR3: CASSPPELSYNEQFF. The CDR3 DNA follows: TGTGCCAGCTCACCACCGGAGCTATCCTACAATGAGCAGTTCTTC.

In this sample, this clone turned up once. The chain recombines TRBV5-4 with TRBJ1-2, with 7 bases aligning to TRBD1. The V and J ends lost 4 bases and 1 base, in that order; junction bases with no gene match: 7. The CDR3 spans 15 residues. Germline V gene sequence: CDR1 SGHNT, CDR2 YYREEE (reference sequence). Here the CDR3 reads CASSVQTGSNYGYTF. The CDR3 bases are TGTGCCAGCAGCGTACAGACAGGGAGTAACTATGGCTACACCTTC.

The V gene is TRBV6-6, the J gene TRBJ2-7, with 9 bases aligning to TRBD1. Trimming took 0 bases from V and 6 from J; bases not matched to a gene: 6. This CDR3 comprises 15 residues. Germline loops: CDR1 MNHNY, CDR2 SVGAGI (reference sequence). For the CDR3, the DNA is TGTGCCAGCAGTTACTCTCCCGACAGGGGGGGCGAGCAGTACGTC. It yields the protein CASSYSPDRGGEQYV.